What follows is one T cell receptor (beta chain) and its context. Germline V gives CDR1 LNHDA, CDR2 SQIVND (reference sequence). The CDR3 covers 14 residues. Deletions cut 5 bases from V and 2 bases from J, with 11 bases between. Measured with immunoSEQ multiplex PCR; TCRdb has only the in-frame clones, and not every one. This sample carries roughly 90,000 clones, about 88% of them seen once, and the ten largest clones take 5.2%. This entry comes from a study of blood T cell repertoires in COVID-19. Specimen: peripheral blood. The TCR comes from a woman older than 75 with active COVID-19. V is TRBV19 and J is TRBJ2-3; TRBD2 might be the D (6 bases). Here the CDR3 DNA reads TGTGCCAGTAGTCCCCGGGACTTCACAGATACGCAGTATTTT. It specifies CASSPRDFTDTQYF.